This T cell receptor (beta chain) was found in a study of cytomegalovirus exposure and HLA in healthy donors. Study results and limitations: Common viral pathogens seemed to be connected with several of the most significant clusters, according to a later analysis.

The CDR3 has 10 amino acids. V lost 5 bases, J lost 11 bases, and 8 bases lay in between. From germline, CDR1 is MNHNS and CDR2 SASEGT. This clone came up a few times. Its antigen is not known. PCR amplification relied on 60 Vbeta primers (plus 13 Jbeta primers). Libraries were prepared by immunoSEQ multiplex PCR; TCRdb keeps only in-frame clonotypes and omits some of them. The sample lists 110,000 or so clones, 69% seen once, with roughly 5.5% in the top ten. The sequencing input was PBMCs. The origin of this receptor is a woman aged 70-85 years in good health and CMV-seropositive. The chain carries TRBV6-1 and TRBJ2-3; D possibly corresponds to TRBD2 (5 bases). The CDR3 here is CASSREGQYF. The CDR3 DNA is TGTGCCAGCAGTCGCGAGGGGCAGTATTTT.